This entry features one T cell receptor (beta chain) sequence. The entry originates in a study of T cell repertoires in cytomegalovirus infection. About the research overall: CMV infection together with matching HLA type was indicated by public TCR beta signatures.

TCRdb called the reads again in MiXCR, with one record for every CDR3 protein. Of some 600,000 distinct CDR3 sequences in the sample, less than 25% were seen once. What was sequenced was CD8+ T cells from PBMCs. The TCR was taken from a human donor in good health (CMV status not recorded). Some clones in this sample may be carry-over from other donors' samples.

Written as DNA, the CDR3 is TGTGCCAGCACCGCGAGGTGGGGAAGGGAGGACACTGAAGCTTTCTTT. It encodes CASTARWGREDTEAFF. The rearrangement uses TRBV28 and TRBJ1-1; D not resolved. CDR3 length equals 16 residues. Trimming removed 7 bases from V and 3 bases from J, with 21 bases in between. The germline V gene encodes CDR1 MDHEN and CDR2 SYDVKM.